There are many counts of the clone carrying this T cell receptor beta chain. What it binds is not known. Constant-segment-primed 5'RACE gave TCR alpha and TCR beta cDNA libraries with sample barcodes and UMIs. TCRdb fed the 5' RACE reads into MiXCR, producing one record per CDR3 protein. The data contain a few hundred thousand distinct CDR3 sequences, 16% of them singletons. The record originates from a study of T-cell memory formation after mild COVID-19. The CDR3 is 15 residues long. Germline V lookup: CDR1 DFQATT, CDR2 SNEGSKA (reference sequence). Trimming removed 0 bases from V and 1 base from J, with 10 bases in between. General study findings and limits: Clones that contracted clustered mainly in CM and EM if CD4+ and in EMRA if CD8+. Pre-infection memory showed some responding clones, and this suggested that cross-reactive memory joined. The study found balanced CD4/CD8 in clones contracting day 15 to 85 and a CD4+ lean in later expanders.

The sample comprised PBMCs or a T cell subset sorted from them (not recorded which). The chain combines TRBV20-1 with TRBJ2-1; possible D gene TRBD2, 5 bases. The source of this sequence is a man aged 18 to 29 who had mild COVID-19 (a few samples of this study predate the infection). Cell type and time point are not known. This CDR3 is CSARDGKLSYNEQFF. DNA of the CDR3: TGCAGTGCTAGAGACGGGAAGTTGTCCTACAATGAGCAGTTCTTC.